The clone carrying this TCR beta chain was recorded only once. The target antigen is unknown. PCR was performed a second time for roughly 6 to 12 cycles using a sample-barcoded 5' primer and a J-beta primer mix. Every single cDNA molecule received a tag from a template-switch adaptor with 12 random nucleotides. TCRdb re-called the 5' RACE reads with MiXCR, one entry per CDR3 protein. The table includes 870,000 or so distinct CDR3 sequences, 29% detected once. The CDR3 spans 14 residues. Germline V CDR1 and CDR2: LNHDA, SQIVND (reference sequence). Trimming at V came to 8 bases and at J to 5 bases, leaving 9 bases not matched to a gene. The sample belongs to a study of blood T cells in healthy people across ages. Study outcomes and limitations: Compared with aged donors, long-lived donors showed fewer expanded clones, suggesting selection.

The sample was blood. J is TRBJ1-1 and V is TRBV19, with 9 bases identical to TRBD1. This TCR derives from a woman older than 75 in good health. DNA for the CDR3: TGTGCCAGTGCCACAGGGGGCGCTCTAACTGAAGCTTTCTTT. As protein: CASATGGALTEAFF. The full variable domain, completed using reference TRBV19 and TRBJ1-1, is DGGITQSPKYLFRKEGQNVTLSCEQNLNHDAMYWYRQDPGQGLRLIYYSQIVNDFQKGDIAEGYSVSREKKESFPLTVTSAQKNPTAFYLCASATGGALTEAFFGQGTRLTVV.